These 26 T cell receptor beta chains were all obtained from the same sample, sequenced in a study of Graves' ophthalmopathy and Graves' hyperthyroidism. Beta-chain TCR CDR3 regions were amplified from RNA transcripts. HTBI primers served in a first-round RT-PCR, which a second-round multiplex PCR followed. TCRdb reprocessed the multiplex PCR reads via MiXCR and lists one record per CDR3 protein. The sample includes hundreds of thousands of distinct CDR3 sequences, 21% seen only once; the top ten take around 3.1%. The specimen sequenced was peripheral blood. The receptor source for this set is a woman aged 18-29 years with stable Graves' hyperthyroidism.

This clonotype was counted ten times or more. The CDR3 region is CASSSIPGQGTDVQYF. The CDR3 DNA reads TGTGCCAGCAGTTCGATTCCGGGACAGGGGACCGACGTTCAGTACTTC. This chain joins TRBV27 and TRBJ2-4, with 10 positions matching TRBD1. The CDR3 length is 16 residues. V shed 4 bases and J 11 bases; nucleotides not matched to a gene: 14. CDR1 is MNHEY, CDR2 SMNVEV, per germline (reference sequence).

This clonotype was observed at least ten times. The chain employs TRBV3-1 and TRBJ2-7; no firm D call. The ends were cut back, 3 bases at V and 0 bases at J, with 3 bases in the middle. Germline CDR1 and CDR2: LGHDT and YNNKEL (reference sequence). This CDR3 is 12 amino acids long. CDR3 loop: CASSQYSYEQYF. The CDR3 coding sequence is TGTGCCAGCAGCCAGTACTCCTACGAGCAGTACTTC.

V is TRBV2 and J is TRBJ2-2, with 10 bases lining up with TRBD1. Germline V gene sequence: CDR1 SNHLY, CDR2 FYNNEI. The trim removed 4 bases at V and 4 bases at J, leaving 3 bases unmatched. The CDR3 has 15 amino acids. The CDR3 loop reads CASSGQGASTGELFF. CDR3 DNA: TGTGCCAGCAGTGGACAGGGGGCCTCCACCGGGGAGCTGTTTTTT.

The rearrangement joins TRBV12-3 or TRBV12-4 to TRBJ1-2, with D tentatively TRBD1 (6 bases). The CDR3 consists of 16 residues. Trimming cost V 3 bases and J 0 bases, with 14 bases left between them. The CDR3 protein is CASSFAGHPANYGYTF. Written as DNA, the CDR3 is TGTGCCAGCAGTTTCGCGGGACACCCAGCTAACTATGGCTACACCTTC.

At least ten counts were recorded for this clonotype. V usage is TRBV6-5 and J usage is TRBJ2-7; 8 positions match TRBD2. The CDR3 length is 16 residues. Germline assignment: CDR1 MNHEY and CDR2 SVGAGI. The J segment lost 2 bases and the V segment lost 0 bases, leaving 6 bases of the junction unmatched. The CDR3 sequence is CASSYSNAGGPYEQYF. For the CDR3, the DNA is TGTGCCAGCAGTTACTCGAATGCGGGGGGCCCCTACGAGCAGTACTTC.

This clonotype was picked up many times. J is TRBJ2-7 and V is TRBV29-1, with TRBD2 matching 9 bases. The germline CDR1 and CDR2 sequences are SQVTM and ANQGSEA. The CDR3 runs 12 residues. With V trimmed by 4 bases and J by 4 bases, 2 bases remained unmatched. The CDR3 DNA reads TGCAGCGTTGGACTAGCGGATTACGAGCAGTACTTC. This encodes CSVGLADYEQYF.

The rearrangement uses TRBV3-1 and TRBJ2-7; D is unclear. This CDR3 has 14 residues. V lost 0 bases, J lost 4 bases, and 10 bases lay in between. Germline V gives CDR1 LGHDT, CDR2 YNNKEL (reference sequence). CDR3 sequence reads: CASSQDGFKYEQYF. CDR3 nucleotide sequence: TGTGCCAGCAGCCAAGATGGGTTTAAATACGAGCAGTACTTC.

The chain links TRBV12-3 or TRBV12-4 to TRBJ1-6, with D uncertain. This CDR3 is built from 15 residues. Trimming removed 6 bases at V and 2 bases at J, with 11 bases between. The CDR3, as DNA: TGTGCCAGCAGCTCGATGCAAGCCTATAATTCACCCCTCCACTTT. It encodes CASSSMQAYNSPLHF.

This clonotype has a count of ten or more. The chain employs TRBV19 and TRBJ2-6; 7 nucleotides agree with TRBD2. Germline trimming cut 5 bases from V and 0 bases from J; bases unmatched to any gene: 4. Germline CDR1 is LNHDA and CDR2 is SQIVND (reference sequence). The CDR3 covers 16 residues. The CDR3 coding sequence is TGTGCCAGTAGTCCGCGGGACTACTCTGGGGCCAACGTCCTGACTTTC. It yields the protein CASSPRDYSGANVLTF.

This clonotype was recorded many times. The CDR3 reads CASSPRTGDPEQYF. In nucleotides, the CDR3 is TGTGCCAGCAGCCCACGGACAGGGGACCCCGAGCAGTACTTC. This chain links TRBV9 with TRBJ2-7, with 9 bases that match TRBD1. The CDR3 spans 14 residues. Per the germline V gene, CDR1 is SGDLS and CDR2 is YYNGEE. With 4 bases clipped from V and 6 bases from J, the junction kept 8 bases outside the gene matches.

There are a few counts of this clonotype. CDR3: CSARDRGFGGQPQHF. In DNA form, the CDR3 reads TGCAGTGCTAGAGATCGGGGATTTGGGGGTCAGCCCCAGCATTTT. The rearrangement joins TRBV20-1 to TRBJ1-5; TRBD1 might be the D (5 bases). The CDR3 consists of 15 residues. Germline V gene sequence: CDR1 DFQATT, CDR2 SNEGSKA (reference sequence). Trimming took 0 bases from V and 6 from J, leaving 15 bases between them.

At least ten counts were recorded for this clonotype. The V call is TRBV28, the J call TRBJ1-5, with D tentatively TRBD1 (5 bases). This CDR3 contains 12 residues. With 8 bases removed from V and 3 bases from J, the gap between germline ends came to 8 bases. CDR1 MDHEN and CDR2 SYDVKM come from the germline V gene. The CDR3 reads CASRGPNQPQHF. The CDR3 nucleotides read TGTGCCAGCCGGGGCCCCAATCAGCCCCAGCATTTT.

This clonotype has a count of ten or more. CDR3 region: CSVVYILPGRDYEQYF. CDR3 coding DNA: TGCAGCGTTGTCTACATACTACCGGGACGAGACTACGAGCAGTACTTC. The chain has TRBV29-1 and TRBJ2-7; D may correspond to TRBD1 or TRBD2 (5 bases each). The CDR3 extends over 16 amino acids. Germline assignment: CDR1 SQVTM and CDR2 ANQGSEA. Trimming took off 4 bases at V and 3 bases at J, with 22 bases between the two ends.

This clonotype was seen a few times. The V call is TRBV28, the J call TRBJ1-1; TRBD1 might be the D (5 bases). Between the trimmed V and J ends, which lost 3 bases and 0 bases, there was a span of 17 bases. This CDR3 has 17 amino acids. Germline CDR1 and CDR2: MDHEN and SYDVKM. The CDR3 spells CASSFRLTRGMNTEAFF. The DNA for the CDR3 is TGTGCCAGCAGTTTCAGACTGACGAGGGGTATGAACACTGAAGCTTTCTTT.

At least ten counts were recorded for this clonotype. The gene calls are TRBV27 and TRBJ1-2, with 12 bases lining up with TRBD1. CDR1 MNHEY and CDR2 SMNVEV come from the germline V gene (reference sequence). The trim removed 8 bases at V and 8 bases at J, leaving 6 bases unmatched. This CDR3 is 13 amino acids long. The CDR3 DNA reads as TGTGCCAGCCGCCGGGACAGGGGGCGAGGCTACACCTTC. This translates into CASRRDRGRGYTF.

The sample holds many counts of this clonotype. The rearrangement joins TRBV12-3 or TRBV12-4 to TRBJ1-5, with TRBD1 matching over 9 bases. Germline trimming cut 5 bases from V and 5 bases from J; bases unmatched to any gene: 4. The CDR3 contains 14 residues. DNA for the CDR3: TGTGCCAGCAGTAGACAGGGGGTAGATCAGCCCCAGCATTTT. Translating gives CASSRQGVDQPQHF.

The chain couples TRBV6-4 to TRBJ2-7, with 8 positions matching TRBD2. V dropped 7 bases and J dropped 4; count of bases not matched to a gene: 6. Germline V lookup: CDR1 MRHNA, CDR2 SNTAGT. The CDR3 is 13 residues long. The CDR3 nucleotides read TGTGCCAGCACGCGAGCGGGAGTTTACGAGCAGTACTTC. Translation gives CASTRAGVYEQYF.

The chain employs TRBV5-1 and TRBJ2-2, with 8 bases lining up with TRBD2. Germline V lookup: CDR1 SGHRS, CDR2 YFSETQ. This CDR3 has 16 amino acids. Unmatched junction bases numbered 5, after V lost 4 bases and J lost 0 bases. The CDR3 here is CASSTTSAPNTGELFF. Here the CDR3 DNA reads TGCGCCAGCAGCACGACTAGCGCTCCGAACACCGGGGAGCTGTTTTTT.

The V and J genes are TRBV6-2 or TRBV6-3 and TRBJ1-2; perhaps TRBD1 as D (5 bases). Germline CDR1 MNHEY, CDR2 SVGEGT. V was cut by 6 bases and J by 4 bases, with 15 bases left in between. CDR3 size: 14 residues. The CDR3 loop is CASRSWGTVYGYTF. The CDR3 region has the DNA TGTGCCAGCAGGAGCTGGGGCACAGTCTATGGCTACACCTTC.

This clonotype showed up many times. The rearrangement joins TRBV6-1 to TRBJ1-6, with unresolved D. Trimming removed 10 bases at V and 4 bases at J, with 11 bases between. CDR1 and CDR2 from the germline V gene are MNHNS and SASEGT. The CDR3 length is 13 residues. The CDR3 protein is CANSATYNSPLHF. The CDR3 DNA sequence: TGTGCCAACAGCGCTACGTATAATTCACCCCTCCACTTT.

This clonotype was detected ten times or more. The chain joins TRBV5-1 to TRBJ2-7; 8 nucleotides align to TRBD1. From germline, CDR1 is SGHRS and CDR2 YFSETQ. This CDR3 region has 14 residues. The J segment lost 4 bases and the V segment lost 2 bases, leaving 5 bases of the junction unmatched. CDR3 coding DNA: TGCGCCAGCAGCTTAACGGGACAGGCATACGAGCAGTACTTC. This sequence encodes CASSLTGQAYEQYF.

Many counts were recorded for this clonotype. This chain links TRBV5-1 with TRBJ2-7; perhaps TRBD2 as D (5 bases). This CDR3 has 15 residues. V lost 4 bases and J 0 bases, leaving 14 bases between the germline ends. Germline V gene data show CDR1 as SGHRS and CDR2 as YFSETQ. The CDR3, as DNA: TGCGCCAGCAGCCTAGGATACGGGAACTCCTACGAGCAGTACTTC. It specifies CASSLGYGNSYEQYF.

This clonotype was observed a single time. The V and J genes are TRBV28 and TRBJ2-5; 8 bases map to TRBD1. The CDR3 is 14 amino acids. Germline V gene data show CDR1 as MDHEN and CDR2 as SYDVKM. Germline trimming cut 6 bases from V and 8 bases from J; bases unmatched to any gene: 11. The CDR3 loop is CASSLGQDARTQYF. In DNA form, the CDR3 reads TGTGCCAGCAGCTTGGGACAGGACGCTCGAACCCAGTACTTC.

In this sample, this clonotype turned up many times. A much larger clone differs from this one at a single base, so this may be a read error. The chain uses TRBV7-2 and TRBJ2-7; 9 nucleotides align to TRBD2. Germline CDR1 SGHTA, CDR2 FQGNSA. The CDR3 runs 14 residues. The V gene end was trimmed by 6 bases and the J gene end by 6 bases; junction bases not matched to a gene: 9. Written as DNA, the CDR3 is TGTGCCAGCAGATGCTTAGCGGGAGAACCCGAGCAGTACTTC. Translation gives CASRCLAGEPEQYF.

Ten or more counts support this clonotype. J is TRBJ2-5 and V is TRBV6-5; 8 bases map to TRBD2. CDR3 length equals 16 residues. V shed 5 bases, J shed 5 bases, and the junction held 13 bases outside the gene matches. In germline, CDR1 is MNHEY, CDR2 SVGAGI. In DNA, the CDR3 is TGTGCCAGCAGTACCTCGGGGGGGCTTCCTTGGGAGACCCAGTACTTC. This translates into CASSTSGGLPWETQYF.

This clonotype has at least ten counts. V and J are TRBV7-9 and TRBJ1-2; D gene unclear. V lost 1 base to trimming and J lost 4 bases, with 4 bases between them. CDR3 length: 12 amino acids. Germline lookup yields CDR1 SEHNR and CDR2 FQNEAQ (reference sequence). The CDR3 bases are TGTGCCAGCAGCTTAGGACTCTATGGCTACACCTTC. Its protein is CASSLGLYGYTF.